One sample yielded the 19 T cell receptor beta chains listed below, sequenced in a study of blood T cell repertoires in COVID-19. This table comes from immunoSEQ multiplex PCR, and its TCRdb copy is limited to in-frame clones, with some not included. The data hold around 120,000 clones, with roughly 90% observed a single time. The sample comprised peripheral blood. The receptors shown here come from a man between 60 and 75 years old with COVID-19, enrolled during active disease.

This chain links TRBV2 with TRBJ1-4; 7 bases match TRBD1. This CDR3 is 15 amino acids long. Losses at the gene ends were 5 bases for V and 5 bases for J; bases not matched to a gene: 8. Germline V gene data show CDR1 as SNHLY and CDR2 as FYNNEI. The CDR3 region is CASSRTGHKNEKLFF. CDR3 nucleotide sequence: TGTGCCAGCAGTAGGACAGGACATAAGAATGAAAAACTGTTTTTT.

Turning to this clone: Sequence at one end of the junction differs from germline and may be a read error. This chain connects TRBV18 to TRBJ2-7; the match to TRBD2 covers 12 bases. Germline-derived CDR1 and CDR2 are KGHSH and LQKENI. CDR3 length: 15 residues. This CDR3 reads CASSPTSGSSNEQYF. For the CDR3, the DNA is TGTGCCAGCTCCCCGACTAGCGGGAGCTCCAACGAGCAGTACTTC.

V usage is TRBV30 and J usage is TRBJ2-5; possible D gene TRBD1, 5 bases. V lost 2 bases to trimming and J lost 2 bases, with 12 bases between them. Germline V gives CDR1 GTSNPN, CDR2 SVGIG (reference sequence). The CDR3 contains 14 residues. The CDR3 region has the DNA TGTGCCTGGAGTATAGACAGCTTACAAGAGACCCAGTACTTC. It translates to CAWSIDSLQETQYF. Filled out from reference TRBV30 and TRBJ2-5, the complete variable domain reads SQTIHQWPATLVQPVGSPLSLECTVEGTSNPNLYWYRQAAGRGLQLLFYSVGIGQISSEVPQNLSASRPQDRQFILSSKKLLLSDSGFYLCAWSIDSLQETQYFGPGTRLLVL.

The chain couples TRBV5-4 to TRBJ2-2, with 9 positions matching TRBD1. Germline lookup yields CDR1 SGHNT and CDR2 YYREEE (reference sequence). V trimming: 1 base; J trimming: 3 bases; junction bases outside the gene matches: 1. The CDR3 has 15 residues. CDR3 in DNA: TGTGCCAGCAGCTTGCGGGACAGGGACACCGGGGAGCTGTTTTTT. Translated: CASSLRDRDTGELFF. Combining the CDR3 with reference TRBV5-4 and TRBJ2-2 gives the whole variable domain ETGVTQSPTHLIKTRGQQVTLRCSSQSGHNTVSWYQQALGQGPQFIFQYYREEENGRGNFPPRFSGLQFPNYSSELNVNALELDDSALYLCASSLRDRDTGELFFGEGSRLTVL.

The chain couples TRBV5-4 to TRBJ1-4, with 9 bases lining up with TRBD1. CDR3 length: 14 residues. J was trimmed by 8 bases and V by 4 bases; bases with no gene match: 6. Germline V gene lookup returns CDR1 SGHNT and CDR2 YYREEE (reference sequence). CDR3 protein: CASSADRGDEKLFF. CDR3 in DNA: TGTGCCAGCAGCGCGGACAGGGGAGACGAAAAACTGTTTTTT.

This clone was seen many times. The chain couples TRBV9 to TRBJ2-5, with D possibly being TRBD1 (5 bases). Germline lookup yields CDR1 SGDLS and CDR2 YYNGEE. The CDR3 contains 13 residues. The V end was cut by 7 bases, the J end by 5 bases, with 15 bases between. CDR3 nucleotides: TGTGCCAGCGGAAGACAGTCAGGGGAGACCCAGTACTTC. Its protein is CASGRQSGETQYF.

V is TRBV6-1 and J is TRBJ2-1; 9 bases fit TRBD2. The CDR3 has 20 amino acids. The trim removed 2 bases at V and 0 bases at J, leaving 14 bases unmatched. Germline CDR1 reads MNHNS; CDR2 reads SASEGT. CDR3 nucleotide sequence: TGTGCCAGCAGTGAACGTAACTACGTTAGCGGGAGCCGCTCCTACAATGAGCAGTTCTTC. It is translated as CASSERNYVSGSRSYNEQFF.

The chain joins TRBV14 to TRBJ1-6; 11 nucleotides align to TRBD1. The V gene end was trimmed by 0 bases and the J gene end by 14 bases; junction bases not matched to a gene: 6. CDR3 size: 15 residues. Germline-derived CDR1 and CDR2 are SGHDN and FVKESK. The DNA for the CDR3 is TGTGCCAGCAGCCAAGACTGGACAGGGGGCGAGGCCCTCCACTTT. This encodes CASSQDWTGGEALHF.

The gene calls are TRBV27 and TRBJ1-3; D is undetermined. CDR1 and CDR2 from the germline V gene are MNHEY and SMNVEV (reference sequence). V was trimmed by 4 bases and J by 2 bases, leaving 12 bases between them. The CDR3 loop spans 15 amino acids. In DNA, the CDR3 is TGTGCCAGCAGTTCCCCAGGCGACCCTGGAAACACCATATATTTT. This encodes CASSSPGDPGNTIYF.

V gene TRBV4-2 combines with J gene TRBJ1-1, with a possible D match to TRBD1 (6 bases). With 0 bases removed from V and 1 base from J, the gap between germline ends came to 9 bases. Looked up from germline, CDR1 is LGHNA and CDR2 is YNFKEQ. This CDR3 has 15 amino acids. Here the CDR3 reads CASSQEGAENTEAFF. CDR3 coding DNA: TGTGCCAGCAGCCAAGAGGGGGCAGAGAACACTGAAGCTTTCTTT.

CDR3 sequence (DNA): TGTGCCAGCAGCCTCTTGTTTGGCTACACCTTC. Amino acid sequence: CASSLLFGYTF. The rearrangement links TRBV25-1 to TRBJ1-2; D not certain. The CDR3 length is 11 residues. Germline CDR1 MGHDK, CDR2 SYGVNS. Trimming removed 6 bases at V and 7 bases at J, with 9 bases between.

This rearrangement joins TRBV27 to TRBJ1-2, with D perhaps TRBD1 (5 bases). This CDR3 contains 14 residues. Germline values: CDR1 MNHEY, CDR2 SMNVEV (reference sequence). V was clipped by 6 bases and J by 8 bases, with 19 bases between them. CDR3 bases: TGTGCCAGCAGCCACAAACCAGGGATGAGCGGCTACACCTTC. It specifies CASSHKPGMSGYTF.

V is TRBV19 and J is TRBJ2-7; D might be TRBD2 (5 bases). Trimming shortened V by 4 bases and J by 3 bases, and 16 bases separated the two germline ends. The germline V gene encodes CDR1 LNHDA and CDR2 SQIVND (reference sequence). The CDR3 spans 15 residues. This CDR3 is CASSTDRRAYYEQYF. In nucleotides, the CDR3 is TGTGCCAGTAGTACGGACCGGCGGGCGTACTACGAGCAGTACTTC.

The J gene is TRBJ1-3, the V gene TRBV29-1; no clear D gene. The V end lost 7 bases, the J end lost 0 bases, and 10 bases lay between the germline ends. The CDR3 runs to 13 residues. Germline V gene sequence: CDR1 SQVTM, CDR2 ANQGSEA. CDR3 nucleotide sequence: TGCAGCGGCCAACTTAACTCTGGAAACACCATATATTTT. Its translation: CSGQLNSGNTIYF.

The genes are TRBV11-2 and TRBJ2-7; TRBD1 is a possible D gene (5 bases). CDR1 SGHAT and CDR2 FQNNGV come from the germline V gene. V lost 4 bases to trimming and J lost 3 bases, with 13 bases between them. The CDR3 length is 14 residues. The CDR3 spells CASSSLQGSYEQYF. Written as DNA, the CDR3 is TGTGCCAGCAGCTCCCTCCAGGGTAGCTACGAGCAGTACTTC.

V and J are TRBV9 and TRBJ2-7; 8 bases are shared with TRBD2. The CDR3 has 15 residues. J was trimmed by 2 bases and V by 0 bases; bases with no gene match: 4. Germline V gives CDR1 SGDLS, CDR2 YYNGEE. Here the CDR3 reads CASSVAAGAPYEQYF. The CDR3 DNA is TGTGCCAGCAGCGTAGCAGCGGGGGCTCCCTACGAGCAGTACTTC. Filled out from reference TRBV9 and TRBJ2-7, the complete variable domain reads DSGVTQTPKHLITATGQRVTLRCSPRSGDLSVYWYQQSLDQGLQFLIQYYNGEERAKGNILERFSAQQFPDLHSELNLSSLELGDSALYFCASSVAAGAPYEQYFGPGTRLTVT.

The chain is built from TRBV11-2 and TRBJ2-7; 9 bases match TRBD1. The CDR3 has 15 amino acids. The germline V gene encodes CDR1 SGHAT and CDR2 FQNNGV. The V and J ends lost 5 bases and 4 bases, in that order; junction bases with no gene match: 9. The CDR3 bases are TGTGCCAGCAGCAGAACAGGGGGCTTTCCATACGAGCAGTACTTC. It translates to CASSRTGGFPYEQYF.

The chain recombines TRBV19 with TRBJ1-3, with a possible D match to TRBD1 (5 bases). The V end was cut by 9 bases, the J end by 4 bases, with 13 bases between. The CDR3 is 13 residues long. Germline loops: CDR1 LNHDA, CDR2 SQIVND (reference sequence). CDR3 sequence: CASGRVSGNTIYF. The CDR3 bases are TGTGCCAGCGGCAGGGTTTCAGGAAACACCATATATTTT.

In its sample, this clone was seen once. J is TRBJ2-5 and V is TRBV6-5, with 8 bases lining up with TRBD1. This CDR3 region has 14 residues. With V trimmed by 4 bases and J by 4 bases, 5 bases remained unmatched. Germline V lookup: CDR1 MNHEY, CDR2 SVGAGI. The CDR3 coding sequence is TGTGCCAGCAGTTCAACCGGGACAGGAGAGACCCAGTACTTC. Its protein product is CASSSTGTGETQYF.